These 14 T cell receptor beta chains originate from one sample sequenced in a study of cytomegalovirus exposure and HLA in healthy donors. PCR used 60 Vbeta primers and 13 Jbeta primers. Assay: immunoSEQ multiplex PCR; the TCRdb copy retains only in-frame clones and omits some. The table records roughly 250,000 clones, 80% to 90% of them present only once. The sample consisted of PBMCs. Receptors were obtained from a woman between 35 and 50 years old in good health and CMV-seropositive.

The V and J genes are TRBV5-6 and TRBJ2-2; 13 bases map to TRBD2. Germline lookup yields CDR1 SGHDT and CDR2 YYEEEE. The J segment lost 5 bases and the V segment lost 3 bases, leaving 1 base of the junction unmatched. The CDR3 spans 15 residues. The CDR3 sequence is CASSWGLAGTGELFF. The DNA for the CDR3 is TGTGCCAGCAGCTGGGGACTAGCGGGAACCGGGGAGCTGTTTTTT.

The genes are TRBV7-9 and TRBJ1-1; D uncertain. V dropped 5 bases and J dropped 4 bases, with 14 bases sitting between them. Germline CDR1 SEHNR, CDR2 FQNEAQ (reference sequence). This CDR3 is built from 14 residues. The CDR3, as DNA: TGTGCCAGCAGCCCAAGCCGGCTAGTCACTGAAGCTTTCTTT. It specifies CASSPSRLVTEAFF.

In DNA form, the CDR3 reads TGCGCCAGCAGCCAAGACAGGGACTTGAACTATGGCTACACCTTC. Translation: CASSQDRDLNYGYTF. The J gene is TRBJ1-2, the V gene TRBV4-3; a possible D gene is TRBD1 (5 bases). Germline CDR1 and CDR2: LGHNA and YSLEER. V lost 0 bases and J lost 2, with 10 bases in between. This CDR3 contains 15 residues.

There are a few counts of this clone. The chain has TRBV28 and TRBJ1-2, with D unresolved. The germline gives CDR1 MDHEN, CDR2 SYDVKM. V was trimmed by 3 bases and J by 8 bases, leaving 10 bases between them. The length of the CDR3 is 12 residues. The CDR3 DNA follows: TGTGCCAGCAGTTTGAGAGGCACGGGCTACACCTTC. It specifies CASSLRGTGYTF.

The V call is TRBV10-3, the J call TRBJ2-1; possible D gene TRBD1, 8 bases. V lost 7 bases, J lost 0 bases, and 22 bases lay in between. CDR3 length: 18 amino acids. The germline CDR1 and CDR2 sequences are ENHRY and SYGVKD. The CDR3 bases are TGTGCCATCACTGCCCAGGGGGCTAGCGGAAGCTCCTACAATGAGCAGTTCTTC. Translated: CAITAQGASGSSYNEQFF.

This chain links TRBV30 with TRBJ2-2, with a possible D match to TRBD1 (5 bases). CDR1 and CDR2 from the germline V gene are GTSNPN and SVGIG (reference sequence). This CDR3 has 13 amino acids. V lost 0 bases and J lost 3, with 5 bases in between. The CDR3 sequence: CAWSVQDTGELFF. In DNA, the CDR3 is TGTGCCTGGAGTGTACAGGACACCGGGGAGCTGTTTTTT.

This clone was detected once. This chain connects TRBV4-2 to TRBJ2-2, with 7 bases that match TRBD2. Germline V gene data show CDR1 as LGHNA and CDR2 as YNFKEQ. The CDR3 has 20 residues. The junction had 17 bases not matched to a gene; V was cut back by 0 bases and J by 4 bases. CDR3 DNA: TGTGCCAGCAGCCAAGATGTGGCGGGAGTCTTGATAGGAAGCACCGGGGAGCTGTTTTTT. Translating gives CASSQDVAGVLIGSTGELFF.

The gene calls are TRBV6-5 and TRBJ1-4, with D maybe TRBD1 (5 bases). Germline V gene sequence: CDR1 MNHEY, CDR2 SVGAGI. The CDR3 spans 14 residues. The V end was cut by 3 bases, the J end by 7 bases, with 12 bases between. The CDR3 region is CASSYRGGGEKLFF. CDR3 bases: TGTGCCAGCAGTTATAGGGGAGGCGGTGAAAAACTGTTTTTT.

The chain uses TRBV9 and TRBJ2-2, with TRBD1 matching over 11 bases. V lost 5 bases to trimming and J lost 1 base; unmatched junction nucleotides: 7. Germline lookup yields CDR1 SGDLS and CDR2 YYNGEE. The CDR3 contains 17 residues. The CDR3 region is CASRPGQGAKNTGELFF. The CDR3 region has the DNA TGTGCCAGCAGGCCCGGACAGGGGGCTAAGAACACCGGGGAGCTGTTTTTT.

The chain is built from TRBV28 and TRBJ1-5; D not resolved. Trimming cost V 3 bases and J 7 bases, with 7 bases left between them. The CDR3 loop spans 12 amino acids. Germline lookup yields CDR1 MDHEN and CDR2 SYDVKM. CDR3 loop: CASSFSPQPQHF. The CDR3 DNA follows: TGTGCCAGCAGTTTCTCCCCGCAGCCCCAGCATTTT.

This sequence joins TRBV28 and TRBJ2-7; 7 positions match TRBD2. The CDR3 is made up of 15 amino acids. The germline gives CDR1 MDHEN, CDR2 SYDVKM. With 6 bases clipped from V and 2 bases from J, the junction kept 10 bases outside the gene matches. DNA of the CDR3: TGTGCCAGCAGACACGGGGGGTTCGACCCCTACGAGCAGTACTTC. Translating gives CASRHGGFDPYEQYF.

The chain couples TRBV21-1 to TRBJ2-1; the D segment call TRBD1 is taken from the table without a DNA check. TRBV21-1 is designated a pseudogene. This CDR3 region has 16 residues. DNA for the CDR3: TGTGCCAGCAGCACTCCGGGACAGGGGACAGGCGATGAGCAGTTCTTC. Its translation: CASSTPGQGTGDEQFF.

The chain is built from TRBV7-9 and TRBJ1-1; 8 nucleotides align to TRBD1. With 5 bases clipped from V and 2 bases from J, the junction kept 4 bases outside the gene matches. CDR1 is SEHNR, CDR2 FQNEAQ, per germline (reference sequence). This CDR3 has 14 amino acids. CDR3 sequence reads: CASSETGGNTEAFF. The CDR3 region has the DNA TGTGCCAGCAGCGAAACAGGGGGTAACACTGAAGCTTTCTTT. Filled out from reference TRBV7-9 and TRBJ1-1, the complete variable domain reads DTGVSQNPRHKITKRGQNVTFRCDPISEHNRLYWYRQTLGQGPEFLTYFQNEAQLEKSRLLSDRFSAERPKGSFSTLEIQRTEQGDSAMYLCASSETGGNTEAFFGQGTRLTVV.

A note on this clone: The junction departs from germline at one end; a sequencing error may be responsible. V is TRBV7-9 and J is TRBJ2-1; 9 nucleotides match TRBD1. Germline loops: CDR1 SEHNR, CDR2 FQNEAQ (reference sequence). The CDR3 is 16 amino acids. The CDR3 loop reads CSSSPRDRVLYNEQFF. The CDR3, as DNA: TGTTCCAGCAGCCCCCGGGACAGGGTCCTCTACAATGAGCAGTTCTTC.